Below are 30 T cell receptor beta chains sequenced from a single sample in a study of breast tumors, draining lymph nodes, adjacent tissues. One entry per CDR3 protein results from TCRdb running MiXCR on the multiplex PCR reads. Of tens of thousands of distinct CDR3 sequences listed, 23% were seen once; the top ten hold over 6.5%. The specimen was breast tumor tissue. The receptors were sampled from a female donor with breast cancer. Some clones in this sample may be carry-over from other donors' samples.

This clonotype was picked up many times. The chain uses TRBV19 and TRBJ1-5; unclear D gene. Per the germline V gene, CDR1 is LNHDA and CDR2 is SQIVND (reference sequence). Trimming pared 3 bases from V and 5 bases from J, leaving 8 bases between. This CDR3 spans 13 amino acids. The CDR3 sequence: CASSIRRDQPQHF. The CDR3 nucleotides read TGTGCCAGTAGTATTCGGAGAGATCAGCCCCAGCATTTT.

At least ten counts were recorded for this clonotype. The chain uses TRBV9 and TRBJ1-6; no clear D gene. This CDR3 region has 13 residues. The V and J ends lost 1 base and 9 bases respectively, with 8 bases between them. The germline V gene has CDR1 SGDLS and CDR2 YYNGEE. The CDR3 nucleotides are TGTGCCAGCAGCGTAAGGGTTGGTTCACCCCTCCACTTT. Translated: CASSVRVGSPLHF. The variable domain in full, with the rest retrieved from reference TRBV9 and TRBJ1-6, is DSGVTQTPKHLITATGQRVTLRCSPRSGDLSVYWYQQSLDQGLQFLIQYYNGEERAKGNILERFSAQQFPDLHSELNLSSLELGDSALYFCASSVRVGSPLHFGNGTRLTVT.

Worth noting for this clonotype: A read error is possible here, since a much larger clone lies one base away. The CDR3 ends on some other residue instead of the conserved phenylalanine or tryptophan, so this is likely a read error. J is TRBJ2-2 and V is TRBV9; the D gene is possibly TRBD1 (6 bases). This CDR3 is 16 amino acids long. Trimming took off 4 bases at V and 8 bases at J, with 21 bases between the two ends. CDR1 SGDLS and CDR2 YYNGEE come from the germline V gene. The CDR3 spells CASSPRPTGDVGELFV. As DNA, the CDR3 is TGTGCCAGCAGCCCTCGGCCGACAGGAGATGTGGGGGAGCTGTTTGTT.

This clonotype was detected many times. The chain combines TRBV20-1 with TRBJ2-5; 7 nucleotides line up with TRBD1. The V gene end was trimmed by 2 bases and the J gene end by 5 bases; junction bases not matched to a gene: 14. Germline CDR1 and CDR2: DFQATT and SNEGSKA (reference sequence). The CDR3 runs to 16 residues. CDR3 in amino acids: CSARPRQGHDIETQYF. The CDR3 coding sequence is TGCAGTGCTAGACCTAGACAGGGCCATGATATCGAGACCCAGTACTTC.

V usage is TRBV4-2 and J usage is TRBJ2-5; TRBD1 aligns across 9 bases. Germline CDR1 LGHNA, CDR2 YNFKEQ. V gave up 0 bases and J gave up 5 bases; unmatched junction bases: 4. There are 15 residues in the CDR3. CDR3: CASSQDWDRDETQYF. CDR3 bases: TGTGCCAGCAGCCAAGATTGGGACAGGGATGAGACCCAGTACTTC.

V and J are TRBV20-1 and TRBJ1-1; TRBD1 might be the D (6 bases). The germline gives CDR1 DFQATT, CDR2 SNEGSKA (reference sequence). This CDR3 is 13 amino acids long. Trimming removed 5 bases from V and 2 bases from J, with 12 bases in between. The CDR3 loop is CSASGAKNTEAFF. The CDR3 DNA reads as TGCAGTGCTTCGGGGGCTAAAAACACTGAAGCTTTCTTT.

This clonotype was picked up many times. This may be a read error: a much more frequent sequence differs by one nucleotide. The V gene is TRBV4-1, the J gene TRBJ1-3; no clear D gene. Germline V CDR1 and CDR2: MGHRA, YSYEKL. The CDR3 has 15 amino acids. In DNA, the CDR3 is TGCGCCAGCAGCCAAGGGGAAAATAGTGGAAGCACCATATATTTT. This encodes CASSQGENSGSTIYF.

Sample share makes this clonotype medium-sized. The CDR3 reads CASSIAGARSNQPQHF. The DNA of the CDR3 is TGTGCCAGTAGTATCGCAGGGGCGAGGAGCAATCAGCCCCAGCATTTT. The chain combines TRBV19 with TRBJ1-5, with D possibly TRBD1 on 6 matching bases. The CDR3 is 16 residues long. Germline lookup yields CDR1 LNHDA and CDR2 SQIVND (reference sequence). V lost 3 bases, J lost 1 base, and 13 bases lay in between.

The genes are TRBV28 and TRBJ2-3; D gene uncertain. Trimming cost V 3 bases and J 0 bases, with 4 bases left between them. This CDR3 is built from 13 residues. CDR1 MDHEN and CDR2 SYDVKM come from the germline V gene. The CDR3 DNA is TGTGCCAGCAGTTTTGGAAGCACAGATACGCAGTATTTT. This codes for CASSFGSTDTQYF.

This clonotype was detected ten times or more. The chain recombines TRBV5-1 with TRBJ1-6, with D possibly TRBD1 on 5 matching bases. This CDR3 contains 14 residues. The germline CDR1 and CDR2 sequences are SGHRS and YFSETQ. V shed 2 bases and J shed 6 bases, with 9 bases lying between them. This CDR3 is CASSLGGVNSPLHF. CDR3 nucleotide sequence: TGCGCCAGCAGCTTAGGAGGGGTTAATTCACCCCTCCACTTT. Complete variable domain (other parts from reference TRBV5-1 and TRBJ1-6): KAGVTQTPRYLIKTRGQQVTLSCSPISGHRSVSWYQQTPGQGLQFLFEYFSETQRNKGNFPGRFSGRQFSNSRSEMNVSTLELGDSALYLCASSLGGVNSPLHFGNGTRLTVT.

This clonotype appeared many times. The rearrangement joins TRBV5-1 to TRBJ1-2; weak D call: TRBD1 (6 bases). The germline CDR1 and CDR2 sequences are SGHRS and YFSETQ. This CDR3 comprises 18 residues. V shed 5 bases and J shed 6 bases, with 29 bases lying between them. DNA for the CDR3: TGCGCCAGCAGTCAGGGGAGAGAAATGAGGGGGGAGAGAAATGGCTACACCTTC. Translating gives CASSQGREMRGERNGYTF.

The J gene is TRBJ2-1, the V gene TRBV6-5, with D possibly being TRBD2 (6 bases). This CDR3 is built from 11 residues. Per the germline V gene, CDR1 is MNHEY and CDR2 is SVGAGI. V lost 5 bases, J lost 10 bases, and 9 bases lay in between. CDR3 sequence reads: CASSDSGEQFF. The CDR3, as DNA: TGTGCCAGCAGTGATAGCGGAGAGCAGTTCTTC.

This chain uses TRBV30 with TRBJ2-1, with 12 bases matching TRBD2. With 1 base clipped from V and 4 bases from J, the junction kept 5 bases outside the gene matches. Per germline, CDR1 GTSNPN and CDR2 SVGIG (reference sequence). The CDR3 covers 16 residues. In DNA, the CDR3 is TGTGCCTGGAGTGGGAGGACTAGCGGGGTTTACAATGAGCAGTTCTTC. It yields the protein CAWSGRTSGVYNEQFF.

Notes on this clonotype: The conserved final phenylalanine or tryptophan is absent from the CDR3, which likely points to a read error. No DNA is shown, since the ends of the CDR3 on it are uncertain; the CDR3 is the one TCRdb lists. The CDR3 protein is CASSVGVGTGT. V gene TRBV9 combines with J gene TRBJ2-7; TRBD1, the table's D call, lacks a check against the DNA. CDR1 SGDLS and CDR2 YYNGEE come from the germline V gene. The CDR3 spans 11 amino acids, including both terminal residues.

This clonotype was seen at least ten times. The gene calls are TRBV30 and TRBJ1-2; 8 bases fit TRBD1. Germline CDR1 and CDR2: GTSNPN and SVGIG (reference sequence). The CDR3 covers 14 residues. V lost 2 bases to trimming and J lost 7 bases; unmatched junction nucleotides: 9. The CDR3 DNA follows: TGTGCCTGGAGTTTAGACAGGGGATTCAGTGGCTACACCTTC. Protein product: CAWSLDRGFSGYTF.

This clonotype has ten or more counts. The chain employs TRBV6-4 and TRBJ2-1; D assignment may be TRBD1 or TRBD2 (5 bases each). The CDR3 totals 13 residues. Deletions cut 2 bases from V and 13 bases from J, with 15 bases between. The germline gives CDR1 MRHNA, CDR2 SNTAGT. CDR3 bases: TGTGCCAGCAGTGACCTTCGGACGGGACCACAGTTCTTC. The encoded protein is CASSDLRTGPQFF.

The table lists this clonotype with many counts. J is TRBJ2-7 and V is TRBV7-8; 10 nucleotides line up with TRBD2. The CDR3 totals 18 residues. CDR1 is SGHVS, CDR2 FQNEAQ, per germline. Trimming cost V 2 bases and J 3 bases; bases outside gene matches: 13. The CDR3 DNA is TGTGCCAGCAGCTTAAAATCACTAGCGGGAAACCGAAACTACGAGCAGTACTTC. It codes for CASSLKSLAGNRNYEQYF.

The sample holds many counts of this clonotype. The rearrangement uses TRBV6-1 and TRBJ2-5, with 7 bases identical to TRBD1. The V segment lost 2 bases and the J segment 5 bases; nucleotides outside the gene matches: 5. The CDR3 consists of 14 residues. The germline CDR1 and CDR2 sequences are MNHNS and SASEGT. The CDR3 nucleotides read TGTGCCAGCAGTGAACCTAACAGGGGTGAGACCCAGTACTTC. It codes for CASSEPNRGETQYF.

This clonotype was found many times. The chain is built from TRBV19 and TRBJ2-7; 9 bases match TRBD1. Germline V gene sequence: CDR1 LNHDA, CDR2 SQIVND (reference sequence). J gave up 5 bases and V 3 bases, and 5 bases lay outside the gene matches. This CDR3 is 14 amino acids long. The CDR3 bases are TGTGCCAGTAGTATCCGGGACAGGGTCAACGAGCAGTACTTC. Its translation: CASSIRDRVNEQYF.

This clonotype has a count of ten or more. The chain combines TRBV7-9 with TRBJ2-3; unclear D gene. From germline, CDR1 is SEHNR and CDR2 FQNEAQ (reference sequence). Deletions cut 9 bases from V and 2 bases from J, with 6 bases between. The CDR3 extends over 11 amino acids. The CDR3 protein is CASSYTDTQYF. CDR3 bases: TGTGCCAGTAGTTACACAGATACGCAGTATTTT.

This clonotype was found many times. The V gene is TRBV4-1, the J gene TRBJ2-7; TRBD1 agrees at 9 bases. Germline CDR1 is MGHRA and CDR2 is YSYEKL. CDR3 size: 16 residues. The V and J ends lost 1 base and 5 bases, in that order; junction bases with no gene match: 9. CDR3 nucleotide sequence: TGCGCCAGCAGCCAAGGGTACCCGGGACAGGGCGACGAGCAGTACTTC. Its translation: CASSQGYPGQGDEQYF.

Ten or more counts support this clonotype. The J gene is TRBJ1-4, the V gene TRBV27, with TRBD1 as a possible D gene (6 bases). Trimming removed 5 bases from V and 4 bases from J, with 11 bases in between. Germline V gene lookup returns CDR1 MNHEY and CDR2 SMNVEV (reference sequence). The CDR3 has 14 residues. In DNA, the CDR3 is TGTGCCAGCAGTCCCAGGGGCTATAATGAAAAACTGTTTTTT. It codes for CASSPRGYNEKLFF. The full variable domain, completed using reference TRBV27 and TRBJ1-4, is EAQVTQNPRYLITVTGKKLTVTCSQNMNHEYMSWYRQDPGLGLRQIYYSMNVEVTDKGDVPEGYKVSRKEKRNFPLILESPSPNQTSLYFCASSPRGYNEKLFFGSGTQLSVL.

This clonotype was seen repeatedly, ten times or more. The chain links TRBV11-2 to TRBJ1-2; D possibly corresponds to TRBD1 (6 bases). This CDR3 comprises 14 residues. Per the germline V gene, CDR1 is SGHAT and CDR2 is FQNNGV. With 5 bases removed from V and 7 bases from J, the gap between germline ends came to 17 bases. Here the CDR3 reads CASSLSQGLGGYTF. The CDR3 coding sequence is TGTGCCAGCAGCCTGTCACAGGGATTAGGTGGCTACACCTTC.

This clonotype came up many times. The V and J genes are TRBV10-2 and TRBJ2-1, with D perhaps being TRBD1 or TRBD2 (5 bases each). V dropped 10 bases and J dropped 2 bases, with 12 bases sitting between them. Germline V lookup: CDR1 WSHSY, CDR2 SAAADI. The CDR3 runs to 13 residues. DNA of the CDR3: TGCGCCACCTCATGGGACGCCTACAATGAGCAGTTCTTC. As protein: CATSWDAYNEQFF.

Details on this clonotype: This may be a read error: a much more frequent sequence differs by one nucleotide. The CDR3 protein is CASRQGGDERYF. The CDR3 coding sequence is TGTGCCAGTCGACAGGGGGGCGACGAGCGGTACTTC. The V call is TRBV18, the J call TRBJ2-7; 9 bases fit TRBD1. Germline values: CDR1 KGHSH, CDR2 LQKENI. The CDR3 length is 12 residues. The whole variable domain, filled in from reference TRBV18 and TRBJ2-7, reads NAGVMQNPRHLVRRRGQEARLRCSPMKGHSHVYWYRQLPEEGLKFMVYLQKENIIDESGMPKERFSAEFPKEGPSILRIQQVVRGDSAAYFCASRQGGDERYFGPGTRLTVT.

There are many counts of this clonotype. This chain connects TRBV2 to TRBJ1-2; no definite D call. The germline V gene encodes CDR1 SNHLY and CDR2 FYNNEI. The CDR3 is 12 amino acids. Trimming shortened V by 3 bases and J by 5 bases, and 7 bases separated the two germline ends. The chain's CDR3 is CASSDSEYGYTF. The CDR3 bases are TGTGCCAGCAGTGATTCAGAGTATGGCTACACCTTC.

This clonotype was found many times. The rearrangement links TRBV15 to TRBJ2-7; D gene ambiguous. The germline CDR1 and CDR2 sequences are LNHNV and YYDKDF (reference sequence). V shed 0 bases and J shed 1 base, with 4 bases lying between them. The CDR3 loop spans 13 amino acids. CDR3 sequence: CATSRDQSYEQYF. The CDR3 nucleotides read TGTGCCACCAGCAGAGATCAGTCCTACGAGCAGTACTTC.

The sample holds many counts of this clonotype. This chain connects TRBV5-1 to TRBJ1-4; TRBD1 matches at 11 bases. This CDR3 has 15 residues. The germline gives CDR1 SGHRS, CDR2 YFSETQ. The V gene end was trimmed by 4 bases and the J gene end by 8 bases; junction bases not matched to a gene: 7. CDR3 region: CASSISGTGGEKLFF. DNA for the CDR3: TGCGCCAGCAGCATATCCGGGACAGGGGGGGAAAAACTGTTTTTT.

This clonotype was seen many times. The rearrangement uses TRBV20-1 and TRBJ2-7; TRBD2 matches at 9 bases. Looked up from germline, CDR1 is DFQATT and CDR2 is SNEGSKA (reference sequence). This CDR3 contains 15 residues. The trim removed 2 bases at V and 5 bases at J, leaving 10 bases unmatched. Here the CDR3 reads CSARPSGRPRNEQYF. The CDR3 DNA reads TGCAGTGCTAGACCGAGCGGGAGGCCTCGTAACGAGCAGTACTTC.

This clonotype was detected many times. This rearrangement joins TRBV2 to TRBJ1-5; tentative D call: TRBD1 (5 bases). CDR1 SNHLY and CDR2 FYNNEI come from the germline V gene. The CDR3 length is 11 residues. Trimming removed 6 bases from V and 11 bases from J, with 11 bases in between. CDR3 residues: CASRDTGTQHF. For the CDR3, the DNA is TGTGCCAGCAGGGACACCGGCACCCAGCATTTT.